Described below is a single T cell receptor beta chain sequence and its context. The target antigen is unknown. The ends were cut back, 6 bases at V and 4 bases at J, with 16 bases in the middle. This CDR3 spans 14 amino acids. CDR1 SGHRS and CDR2 YFSETQ come from the germline V gene. This sample was taken from a study of T-cell memory formation after mild COVID-19. Overall study: TCR clusters showed largely donor specificity.

Study-level points and caveats: The main location of contracting CD4+ clones was CM and EM, and that of contracting CD8+ clones was EMRA. Some responding clones appeared in pre-infection memory, suggesting cross-reactive memory joined.

5'RACE primed at constant segments yielded TCR alpha and TCR beta cDNA libraries bearing sample barcodes and UMIs. Each CDR3 protein gets one entry after TCRdb re-called the 5' RACE reads with MiXCR. The table includes around 420,000 distinct CDR3 sequences, roughly a quarter detected once. The sequence was obtained from an adult woman who had mild COVID-19 (a few samples of this study predate the infection). Cell type and time point are not known. The chain combines TRBV5-1 with TRBJ2-5; a weak D match, TRBD1 (6 bases). Sample: PBMCs or a T cell subset sorted from them (not recorded which). The CDR3 loop reads CASNPREGGETQYF. The CDR3 coding sequence is TGCGCCAGCAACCCTAGGGAAGGGGGAGAGACCCAGTACTTC.